One and the same sample provided the 6 T cell receptor beta chains below, sequenced in a study of T cells after yellow fever vaccination (dated by TCRdb to the late 2010s). Preparation of the library involved 5' RACE. The sequencing machine was an Illumina HiSeq 2500. The raw public data were reprocessed by TCRdb itself: fastp quality trimming at Q25, MiXCR clonotype calling, in-frame beta chains only. Merged by CDR3 protein, the rows form single entries marked with the most common genes and DNA. The sample records a few hundred thousand distinct CDR3 sequences, less than 20% of which are singletons. The ten largest make up roughly a sixth of the sample. The meaning of the sample's treatment or condition label: live attenuated yellow fever vaccine strain. The starting material was PBMCs, obtained less than 6 days after the first yellow fever vaccination. Receptors originate from a young man who received the YFV17D yellow fever vaccine.

The chain couples TRBV4-3 to TRBJ2-2; either TRBD1 or TRBD2 may fit D (5 bases each). The CDR3 loop spans 18 amino acids. V was shortened by 3 bases and J by 8 bases, with 25 bases between the two germline ends. Germline V gives CDR1 LGHNA, CDR2 YSLEER. CDR3 protein: CASSHPKVRWDDTGELFF. CDR3 coding DNA: TGCGCCAGCAGCCACCCGAAAGTCCGGTGGGACGATACGGGGGAGCTGTTTTTT.

This clonotype appeared a few times. Here the CDR3 DNA reads TGTGCCACCAGCAGGGGAGGGACTAGCGGCCTTACCCAAGAGACCCAGTACTTC. This codes for CATSRGGTSGLTQETQYF. The chain couples TRBV15 to TRBJ2-5, with 11 bases fitting TRBD2. V shed 3 bases, J shed 1 base, and the junction held 10 bases outside the gene matches. The CDR3 runs 18 residues. The germline gives CDR1 LNHNV, CDR2 YYDKDF (reference sequence).

This clonotype was seen many times. The CDR3 sequence: CASSLTSGRTDTQYF. The CDR3 coding sequence is TGTGCCAGCAGCTTAACTAGCGGGCGCACAGATACGCAGTATTTT. This chain joins TRBV7-3 and TRBJ2-3, with 7 positions matching TRBD2. The CDR3 spans 15 residues. With 0 bases clipped from V and 1 base from J, the junction kept 1 base outside the gene matches. Per germline, CDR1 SGHTA and CDR2 FQGTGA.

This clonotype was detected a few times. The chain has TRBV9 and TRBJ1-1; a weak D match, TRBD1 (5 bases). Germline V lookup: CDR1 SGDLS, CDR2 YYNGEE. This CDR3 spans 16 amino acids. V was trimmed by 2 bases and J by 2 bases, leaving 16 bases between them. The CDR3 sequence: CASSVGSTEINTEAFF. The CDR3 region has the DNA TGTGCCAGCAGCGTGGGATCGACAGAGATCAACACTGAAGCTTTCTTT.

The chain employs TRBV25-1 and TRBJ1-1, with unresolved D. V was pared by 1 base and J by 3 bases, with 9 bases between. The CDR3 is 14 residues long. From germline, CDR1 is MGHDK and CDR2 SYGVNS. CDR3 residues: CASSEFHGDTEAFF. CDR3 sequence (DNA): TGTGCCAGCAGTGAATTTCATGGAGACACTGAAGCTTTCTTT.

V is TRBV18 and J is TRBJ2-7, with a weak D call TRBD1 (5 bases). The CDR3 length is 15 residues. Trimming stripped 6 bases from V and 4 bases from J, with 19 bases between. Germline lookup yields CDR1 KGHSH and CDR2 LQKENI. The CDR3 loop is CASSPSDRTAYEQYV. DNA of the CDR3: TGTGCCAGCTCCCCCTCCGACAGAACAGCATACGAGCAGTACGTC.